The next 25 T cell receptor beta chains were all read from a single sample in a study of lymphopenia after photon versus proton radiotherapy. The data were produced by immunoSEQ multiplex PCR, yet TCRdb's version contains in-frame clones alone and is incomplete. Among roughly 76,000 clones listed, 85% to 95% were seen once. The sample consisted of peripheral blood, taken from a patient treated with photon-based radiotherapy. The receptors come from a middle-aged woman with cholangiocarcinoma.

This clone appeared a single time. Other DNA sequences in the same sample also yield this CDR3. CDR3 DNA: TGTGCCAGTAGCACATTCGGGACAGGCGGAGGCTATGGCTACACCTTC. Its protein product is CASSTFGTGGGYGYTF. The genes are TRBV11-2 and TRBJ1-2, with 8 bases fitting TRBD1. CDR1 and CDR2 (germline): SGHAT, FQNNGV. V was pared by 9 bases and J by 4 bases, with 16 bases of the junction left unmatched. The length of the CDR3 is 16 residues.

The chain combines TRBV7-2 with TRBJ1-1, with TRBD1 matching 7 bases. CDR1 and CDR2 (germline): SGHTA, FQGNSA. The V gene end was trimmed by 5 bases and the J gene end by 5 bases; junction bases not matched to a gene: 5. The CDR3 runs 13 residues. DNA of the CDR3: TGTGCCAGCAGCAGACAGGGATCGACTGAAGCTTTCTTT. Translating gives CASSRQGSTEAFF.

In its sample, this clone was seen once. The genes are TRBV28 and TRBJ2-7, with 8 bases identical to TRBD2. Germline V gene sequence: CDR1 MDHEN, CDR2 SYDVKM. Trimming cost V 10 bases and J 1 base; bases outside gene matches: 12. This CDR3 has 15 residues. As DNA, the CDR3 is TGTGCCACCGGGGGGGCAGACAAAAGTTCCTACGAGCAGTACTTC. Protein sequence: CATGGADKSSYEQYF.

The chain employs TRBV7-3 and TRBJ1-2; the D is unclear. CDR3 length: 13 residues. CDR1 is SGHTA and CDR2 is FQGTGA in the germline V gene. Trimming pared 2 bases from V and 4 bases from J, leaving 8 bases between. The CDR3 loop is CASSLSGGYGYTF. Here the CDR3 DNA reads TGTGCCAGCAGCTTATCAGGCGGCTATGGCTACACCTTC.

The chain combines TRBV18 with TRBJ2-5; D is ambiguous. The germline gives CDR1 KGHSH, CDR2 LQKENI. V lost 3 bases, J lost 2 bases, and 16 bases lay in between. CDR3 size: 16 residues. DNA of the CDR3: TGTGCCAGCTCACCGTTTCCACGGACGAATCAAGAGACCCAGTACTTC. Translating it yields CASSPFPRTNQETQYF.

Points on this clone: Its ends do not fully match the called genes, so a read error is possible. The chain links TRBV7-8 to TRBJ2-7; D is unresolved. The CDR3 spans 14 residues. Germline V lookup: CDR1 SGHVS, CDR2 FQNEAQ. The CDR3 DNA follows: TGTGCCAGCAGCTTAGTTAAGGCTTCCTACGGGCAGTACTTC. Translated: CASSLVKASYGQYF.

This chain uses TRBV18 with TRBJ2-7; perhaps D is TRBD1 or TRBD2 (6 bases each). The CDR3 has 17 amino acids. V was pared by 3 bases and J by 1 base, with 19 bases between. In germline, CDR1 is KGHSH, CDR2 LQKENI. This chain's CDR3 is CASSPARTGALSYEQYF. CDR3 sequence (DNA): TGTGCCAGCTCACCCGCAAGAACGGGGGCCCTATCCTACGAGCAGTACTTC.

CDR3 DNA sequence: TGTGCCAGCAGTGACGGACTAGCGGCAAGGGCGCAGTACTTC. This sequence encodes CASSDGLAARAQYF. The chain carries TRBV6-5 and TRBJ2-7; 10 nucleotides line up with TRBD2. After removal of 5 bases from V and 9 bases from J, the junction contained 10 bases not matched to a gene. CDR1 is MNHEY, CDR2 SVGAGI, per germline. There are 14 residues in the CDR3.

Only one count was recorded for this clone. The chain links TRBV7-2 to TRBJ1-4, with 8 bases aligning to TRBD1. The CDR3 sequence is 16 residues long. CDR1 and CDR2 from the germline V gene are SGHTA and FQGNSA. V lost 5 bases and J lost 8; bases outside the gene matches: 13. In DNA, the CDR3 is TGTGCCAGCAGCCTCAGGGGGCCGGAGGTCGGCGAAAAACTGTTTTTT. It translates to CASSLRGPEVGEKLFF.

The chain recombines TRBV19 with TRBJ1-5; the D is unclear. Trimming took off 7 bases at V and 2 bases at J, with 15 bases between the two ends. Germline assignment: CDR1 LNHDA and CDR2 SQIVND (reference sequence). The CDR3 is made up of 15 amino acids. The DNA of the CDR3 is TGTGCCAGTAAAAGCTTGTGGGAGGGCAATCAGCCCCAGCATTTT. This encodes CASKSLWEGNQPQHF.

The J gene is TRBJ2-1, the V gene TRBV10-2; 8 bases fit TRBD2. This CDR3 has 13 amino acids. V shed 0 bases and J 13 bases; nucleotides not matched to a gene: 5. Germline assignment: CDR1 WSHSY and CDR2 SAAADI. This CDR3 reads CASSESYSGEQFF. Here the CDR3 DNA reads TGCGCCAGCAGTGAGTCGTATAGCGGGGAACAGTTCTTC.

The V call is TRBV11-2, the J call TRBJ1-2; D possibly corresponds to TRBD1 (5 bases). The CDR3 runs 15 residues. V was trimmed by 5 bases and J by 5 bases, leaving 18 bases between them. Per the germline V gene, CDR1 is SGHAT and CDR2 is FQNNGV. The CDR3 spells CASSRTTPGPYGYTF. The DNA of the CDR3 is TGTGCCAGCAGCCGAACCACCCCGGGGCCTTATGGCTACACCTTC.

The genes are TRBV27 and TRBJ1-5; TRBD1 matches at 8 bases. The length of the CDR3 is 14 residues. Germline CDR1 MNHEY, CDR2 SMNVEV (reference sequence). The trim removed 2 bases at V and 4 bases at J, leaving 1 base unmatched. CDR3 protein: CASSLNRGNQPQHF. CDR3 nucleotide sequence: TGTGCCAGCAGTTTAAACAGGGGGAATCAGCCCCAGCATTTT.

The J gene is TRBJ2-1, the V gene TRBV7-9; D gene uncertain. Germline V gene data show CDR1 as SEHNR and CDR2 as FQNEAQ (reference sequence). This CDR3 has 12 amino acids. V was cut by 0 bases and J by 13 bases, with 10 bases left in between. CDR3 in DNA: TGTGCCAGCAGCTTAGCGCTTGGTGTACAGTTCTTC. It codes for CASSLALGVQFF.

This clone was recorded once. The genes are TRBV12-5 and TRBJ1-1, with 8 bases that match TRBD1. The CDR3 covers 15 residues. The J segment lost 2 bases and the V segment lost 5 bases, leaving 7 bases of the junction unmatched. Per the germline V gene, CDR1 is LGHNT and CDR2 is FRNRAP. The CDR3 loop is CASGPRTGSNTEAFF. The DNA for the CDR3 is TGTGCTAGTGGTCCACGGACAGGGAGTAACACTGAAGCTTTCTTT.

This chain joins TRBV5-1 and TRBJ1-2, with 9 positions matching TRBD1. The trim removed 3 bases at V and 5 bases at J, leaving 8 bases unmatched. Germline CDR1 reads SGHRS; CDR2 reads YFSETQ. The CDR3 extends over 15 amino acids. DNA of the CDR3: TGCGCCAGCAGCTCCGATGGGACAGGGTTTTATGGCTACACCTTC. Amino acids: CASSSDGTGFYGYTF.

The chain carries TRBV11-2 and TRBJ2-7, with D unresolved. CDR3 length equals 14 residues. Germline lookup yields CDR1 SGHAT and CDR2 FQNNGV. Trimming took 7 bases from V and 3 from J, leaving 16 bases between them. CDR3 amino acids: CASTISEDYYEQYF. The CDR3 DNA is TGTGCCAGCACCATAAGTGAGGATTACTACGAGCAGTACTTC.

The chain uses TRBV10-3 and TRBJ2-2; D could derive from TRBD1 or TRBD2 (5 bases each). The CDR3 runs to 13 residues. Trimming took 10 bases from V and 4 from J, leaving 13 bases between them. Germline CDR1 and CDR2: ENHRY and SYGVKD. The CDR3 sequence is CATYGTATGELFF. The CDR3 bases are TGTGCCACCTATGGGACGGCCACCGGGGAGCTGTTTTTT.

The CDR3 here is CASSEGFEAFF. The DNA of the CDR3 is TGTGCCAGCAGTGAGGGATTTGAAGCTTTCTTT. The genes are TRBV2 and TRBJ1-1; the D is unclear. Trimming took off 3 bases at V and 7 bases at J, with 6 bases between the two ends. Germline CDR1 and CDR2: SNHLY and FYNNEI. The CDR3 spans 11 residues.

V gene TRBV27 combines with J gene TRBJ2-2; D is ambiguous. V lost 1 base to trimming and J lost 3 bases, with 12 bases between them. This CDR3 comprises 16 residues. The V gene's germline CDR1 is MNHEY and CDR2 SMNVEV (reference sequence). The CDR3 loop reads CASSLLSPLDTGELFF. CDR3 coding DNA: TGTGCCAGCAGTTTATTGTCCCCTTTGGACACCGGGGAGCTGTTTTTT.

The CDR3 sequence: CASGERVISYEQYF. The DNA of the CDR3 is TGTGCCAGCGGAGAGCGGGTGATCTCCTACGAGCAGTACTTC. The V gene is TRBV28, the J gene TRBJ2-7; TRBD2 might be the D (6 bases). CDR1 and CDR2 (germline): MDHEN, SYDVKM. Trimming stripped 8 bases from V and 0 bases from J, with 14 bases between. The CDR3 has 14 amino acids.

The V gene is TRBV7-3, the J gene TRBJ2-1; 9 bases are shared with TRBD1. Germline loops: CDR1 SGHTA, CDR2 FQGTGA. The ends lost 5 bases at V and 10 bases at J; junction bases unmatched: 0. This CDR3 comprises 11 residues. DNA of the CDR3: TGTGCCAGCAGCGGACAGGGGGAGCAGTTCTTC. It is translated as CASSGQGEQFF.

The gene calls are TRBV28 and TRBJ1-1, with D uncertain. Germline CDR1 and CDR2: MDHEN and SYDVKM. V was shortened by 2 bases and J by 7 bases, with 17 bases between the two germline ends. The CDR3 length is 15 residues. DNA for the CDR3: TGTGCCAGCAGTTTAATCCGCCCAATATCCAATGAAGCTTTCTTT. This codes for CASSLIRPISNEAFF.

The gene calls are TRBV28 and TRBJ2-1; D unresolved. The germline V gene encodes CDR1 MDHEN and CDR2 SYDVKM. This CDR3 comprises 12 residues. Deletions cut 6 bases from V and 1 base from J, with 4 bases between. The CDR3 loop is CASSRSYNEQFF. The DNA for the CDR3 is TGTGCCAGCAGCCGGTCCTACAATGAGCAGTTCTTC.

The CDR3 DNA reads TGTGCCAGCAGTGTACAGCGGGACACTGAAGCTTTCTTT. Protein: CASSVQRDTEAFF. The chain carries TRBV6-1 and TRBJ1-1; no definite D call. V lost 4 bases, J lost 3 bases, and 9 bases lay in between. Germline values: CDR1 MNHNS, CDR2 SASEGT. The CDR3 is 13 amino acids.